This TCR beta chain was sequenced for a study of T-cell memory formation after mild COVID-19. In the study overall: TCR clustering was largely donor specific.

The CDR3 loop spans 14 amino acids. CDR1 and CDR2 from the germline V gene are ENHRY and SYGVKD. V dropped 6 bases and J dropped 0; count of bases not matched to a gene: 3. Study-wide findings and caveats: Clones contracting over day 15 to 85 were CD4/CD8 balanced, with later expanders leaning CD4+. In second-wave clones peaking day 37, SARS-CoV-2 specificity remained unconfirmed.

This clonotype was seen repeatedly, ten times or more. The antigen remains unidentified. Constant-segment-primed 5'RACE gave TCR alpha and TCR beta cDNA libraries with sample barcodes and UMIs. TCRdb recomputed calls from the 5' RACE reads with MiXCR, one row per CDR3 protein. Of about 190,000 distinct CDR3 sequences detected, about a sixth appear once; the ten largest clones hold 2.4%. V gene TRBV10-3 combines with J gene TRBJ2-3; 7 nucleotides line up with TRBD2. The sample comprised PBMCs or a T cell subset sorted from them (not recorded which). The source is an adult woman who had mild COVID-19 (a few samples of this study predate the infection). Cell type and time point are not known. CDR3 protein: CAISSGGSTDTQYF. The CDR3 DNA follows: TGTGCCATCAGCTCCGGGGGGAGCACAGATACGCAGTATTTT.